This TCR beta chain was obtained from a study of response to subunit inactivated influenza vaccine. CDR1 LGHNA and CDR2 YSLEER come from the germline V gene. Deletions cut 0 bases from V and 5 bases from J, with 10 bases between. The CDR3 runs 14 residues. Details on this clonotype: Its specificity is unknown.

Study-wide points: New T cells are recruited in small numbers by each seasonal influenza vaccination, according to the authors' suggestion.

TCRdb ran MiXCR on the RT-PCR reads and lists one entry per CDR3 protein. The table includes roughly 650,000 distinct CDR3 sequences, approximately 14% detected once. The rearrangement links TRBV4-3 to TRBJ1-2, with D maybe TRBD1 (5 bases). Source: PBMCs from blood, taken 14 to 15 days before vaccination. The receptor was isolated from a man aged 50-60 years who received an inactivated influenza vaccine. CDR3 protein: CASSQDQGLYGYTF. Here the CDR3 DNA reads TGCGCCAGCAGCCAAGACCAGGGTTTATATGGCTACACCTTC.